The 26 T cell receptor beta chains given below trace back to one sample, sequenced in a study of cytomegalovirus exposure and HLA in healthy donors. PCR employed 60 Vbeta and 13 Jbeta primers. Generated by immunoSEQ multiplex PCR, the TCRdb table keeps only in-frame clones and is missing some. The repertoire holds about 85,000 clones, with about four fifths as singletons. The sequenced sample consisted of PBMCs. These receptors came from a man over 45 in good health and CMV-seropositive.

The chain joins TRBV5-4 to TRBJ2-1, with D maybe TRBD1 (6 bases). The CDR3 contains 15 residues. The ends were cut back, 2 bases at V and 4 bases at J, with 13 bases in the middle. Germline V lookup: CDR1 SGHNT, CDR2 YYREEE (reference sequence). The CDR3 nucleotides read TGTGCCAGCAGCTTTTTAACAGGGACGTACAATGAGCAGTTCTTC. Encoded protein: CASSFLTGTYNEQFF.

The chain is built from TRBV19 and TRBJ2-7; perhaps TRBD1 as D (5 bases). The CDR3 is made up of 15 amino acids. Germline assignment: CDR1 LNHDA and CDR2 SQIVND (reference sequence). Deletions cut 5 bases from V and 5 bases from J, with 19 bases between. CDR3 region: CASSPSAGLSHEQYF. The CDR3 coding sequence is TGTGCCAGTAGTCCGTCGGCAGGGTTATCTCACGAGCAGTACTTC.

The V gene is TRBV19, the J gene TRBJ2-5; 8 positions agree with TRBD1. The CDR3 runs 14 residues. CDR1 is LNHDA and CDR2 is SQIVND in the germline V gene (reference sequence). V lost 6 bases, J lost 4 bases, and 7 bases stayed unmatched. The CDR3 DNA reads as TGTGCCAGTAGCTCCGGACAGGGCGTAGAGACCCAGTACTTC. The encoded protein is CASSSGQGVETQYF.

The chain has TRBV5-1 and TRBJ2-7; the match to TRBD2 covers 7 bases. Per the germline V gene, CDR1 is SGHRS and CDR2 is YFSETQ. The V segment lost 3 bases and the J segment 6 bases; nucleotides outside the gene matches: 3. The CDR3 runs to 12 residues. This CDR3 reads CASSSGGAEQYF. The CDR3 nucleotides read TGCGCCAGCAGCTCGGGGGGAGCCGAGCAGTACTTC.

The chain links TRBV7-6 to TRBJ2-7; 8 nucleotides align to TRBD1. Germline V CDR1 and CDR2: SGHVS, FNYEAQ. Trimming cost V 5 bases and J 2 bases; bases outside gene matches: 8. This CDR3 has 15 amino acids. CDR3 protein: CASSPDRGKTYEQYF. Here the CDR3 DNA reads TGTGCCAGCAGCCCTGACAGGGGTAAGACCTACGAGCAGTACTTC.

The rearrangement joins TRBV23-1 to TRBJ1-2; 9 positions agree with TRBD1. TRBV23-1 qualifies as an ORF whose function is uncertain. The V segment lost 4 bases and the J segment 7 bases; nucleotides outside the gene matches: 7. The CDR3 spans 14 residues. CDR3 region: CASSLGTGTVGYTF. For the CDR3, the DNA is TGCGCCAGCAGTCTGGGGACAGGGACGGTTGGCTACACCTTC.

The chain combines TRBV10-3 with TRBJ2-3, with a tentative D call TRBD1 (5 bases). Germline V gene lookup returns CDR1 ENHRY and CDR2 SYGVKD. This CDR3 has 12 amino acids. V lost 2 bases, J lost 5 bases, and 5 bases lay in between. This CDR3 reads CAISEQGDTQYF. The CDR3 DNA reads as TGTGCCATCAGTGAGCAGGGAGATACGCAGTATTTT.

This clone was observed a handful of times. The rearrangement links TRBV14 to TRBJ2-7; D is perhaps TRBD2 (6 bases). Germline loops: CDR1 SGHDN, CDR2 FVKESK. CDR3 length equals 14 residues. V was trimmed by 5 bases and J by 6 bases, leaving 17 bases between them. CDR3 coding DNA: TGTGCCAGCAGCAGCGAGGAGGGTTTATCCGAGCAGTACTTC. As protein: CASSSEEGLSEQYF.

The J gene is TRBJ2-3, the V gene TRBV19, with D perhaps matching TRBD1 (5 bases). CDR3 size: 14 residues. Germline V gene lookup returns CDR1 LNHDA and CDR2 SQIVND (reference sequence). Trimming stripped 8 bases from V and 0 bases from J, with 12 bases between. The DNA for the CDR3 is TGTGCCAGTGCCCAGGGCCGGAGCACAGATACGCAGTATTTT. Protein sequence: CASAQGRSTDTQYF.

Notes on this clone: The junction departs from the called germline gene at one end, perhaps through a read error. This rearrangement joins TRBV15 to TRBJ1-5; D not resolved. The length of the CDR3 is 13 residues. Germline loops: CDR1 LNHNV, CDR2 YYDKDF (reference sequence). The CDR3 here is CATSRESLSRRNF. The CDR3 coding sequence is TGTGCCACCAGCAGAGAGTCCCTCTCCAGGAGGAATTTT.

This chain uses TRBV5-1 with TRBJ1-2; 7 bases match TRBD1. Germline assignment: CDR1 SGHRS and CDR2 YFSETQ. The CDR3 has 15 amino acids. Trimming took 1 base from V and 5 from J; bases not matched to a gene: 8. The CDR3 spells CASSLHQGQLYGYTF. The CDR3 nucleotides read TGCGCCAGCAGCTTGCATCAGGGACAGCTATATGGCTACACCTTC.

This sequence joins TRBV19 and TRBJ2-2; TRBD2 aligns across 10 bases. This CDR3 region has 17 residues. The junction had 10 bases not matched to a gene; V was cut back by 4 bases and J by 5 bases. The germline gives CDR1 LNHDA, CDR2 SQIVND (reference sequence). The CDR3 spells CASSRDPAGGPTGELFF. CDR3 nucleotide sequence: TGTGCCAGTAGTAGGGACCCAGCGGGAGGGCCGACCGGGGAGCTGTTTTTT. The entire variable domain, with the rest obtained from reference TRBV19 and TRBJ2-2, is as follows: DGGITQSPKYLFRKEGQNVTLSCEQNLNHDAMYWYRQDPGQGLRLIYYSQIVNDFQKGDIAEGYSVSREKKESFPLTVTSAQKNPTAFYLCASSRDPAGGPTGELFFGEGSRLTVL.

This chain uses TRBV5-1 with TRBJ1-1; tentative D call: TRBD1 (6 bases). The V gene's germline CDR1 is SGHRS and CDR2 YFSETQ. Deletions cut 4 bases from V and 2 bases from J, with 12 bases between. This CDR3 spans 14 amino acids. This CDR3 is CASSRGQPNTEAFF. In nucleotides, the CDR3 is TGCGCCAGCAGCAGGGGACAACCTAACACTGAAGCTTTCTTT.

The V gene is TRBV4-2, the J gene TRBJ1-3; no clear D. The CDR3 covers 16 residues. Trimming took off 2 bases at V and 2 bases at J, with 13 bases between the two ends. The germline V gene encodes CDR1 LGHNA and CDR2 YNFKEQ. CDR3 region: CASSQPPGAAGNTIYF. The CDR3, as DNA: TGTGCCAGCAGCCAACCTCCCGGAGCAGCTGGAAACACCATATATTTT.

This clone turned up a few times. The rearrangement joins TRBV2 to TRBJ2-2; TRBD1 matches at 9 bases. Germline-derived CDR1 and CDR2 are SNHLY and FYNNEI. The V segment lost 10 bases and the J segment 6 bases; nucleotides outside the gene matches: 6. This CDR3 has 13 amino acids. The DNA of the CDR3 is TGTGCCACGGGGACAGGGTATGCCGGGGAGCTGTTTTTT. This codes for CATGTGYAGELFF.

As regards this clone: Other DNA sequences in the same sample also yield this CDR3. The chain couples TRBV19 to TRBJ2-3, with 8 nucleotides matching TRBD2. CDR3 length equals 14 residues. With V trimmed by 6 bases and J by 6 bases, 8 bases remained unmatched. The germline CDR1 and CDR2 sequences are LNHDA and SQIVND (reference sequence). CDR3 sequence (DNA): TGTGCCAGTAGACCGGGGCTAGCGGGCGATACGCAGTATTTT. This encodes CASRPGLAGDTQYF. Combining the CDR3 with reference TRBV19 and TRBJ2-3 gives the whole variable domain DGGITQSPKYLFRKEGQNVTLSCEQNLNHDAMYWYRQDPGQGLRLIYYSQIVNDFQKGDIAEGYSVSREKKESFPLTVTSAQKNPTAFYLCASRPGLAGDTQYFGPGTRLTVL.

The rearrangement joins TRBV7-6 to TRBJ2-1, with D hard to call. Germline V CDR1 and CDR2: SGHVS, FNYEAQ. Trimming left V 4 bases short and J 8 bases short, with 15 bases between. The CDR3 is 14 amino acids. CDR3 protein: CASSSLSRHYEQFF. The CDR3 nucleotides are TGTGCCAGCAGCTCCCTTTCGCGACACTATGAGCAGTTCTTC.

Remarks on this clone: The same CDR3 also results from other DNA sequences found in this sample. V gene TRBV10-1 combines with J gene TRBJ1-1; 7 nucleotides align to TRBD1. The J segment lost 4 bases and the V segment lost 8 bases, leaving 7 bases of the junction unmatched. The CDR3 contains 13 residues. Germline CDR1 reads WNHNN; CDR2 reads SYGVQD (reference sequence). This CDR3 reads CASHTGVGTEAFF. CDR3 bases: TGCGCCAGCCATACAGGGGTTGGCACTGAAGCTTTCTTT.

V gene TRBV6-1 combines with J gene TRBJ1-4; 9 positions agree with TRBD1. V lost 6 bases, J lost 8 bases, and 10 bases stayed unmatched. Looked up from germline, CDR1 is MNHNS and CDR2 is SASEGT. The CDR3 contains 15 residues. The CDR3 sequence: CASRGTGGVGEKLFF. The CDR3 DNA reads as TGTGCCAGCAGGGGAACAGGGGGCGTTGGGGAAAAACTGTTTTTT.

The rearrangement joins TRBV12-1 to TRBJ1-5; TRBD1, the table's D call, was not compared with the DNA. TRBV12-1 is given as a pseudogene. The CDR3 runs 20 residues. The CDR3, as DNA: TGTGCCAGCAGCTTCTCAAAACCGGGACAGGGCAAAGATAGCAATCAGCCCCAGCATTTT. As protein: CASSFSKPGQGKDSNQPQHF.

The chain couples TRBV30 to TRBJ1-6, with unresolved D. The V and J ends lost 3 bases and 9 bases respectively, with 12 bases between them. The CDR3 is 13 amino acids. CDR1 and CDR2 from the germline V gene are GTSNPN and SVGIG (reference sequence). CDR3 nucleotides: TGTGCCTGGAGAAATCAGGCAGGTTCACCCCTCCACTTT. Protein: CAWRNQAGSPLHF.

V and J are TRBV7-7 and TRBJ2-1, with TRBD2 as a possible D gene (6 bases). The CDR3 is made up of 14 amino acids. Deletions cut 11 bases from V and 9 bases from J, with 23 bases between. CDR1 SSHAT and CDR2 FNYEAQ come from the germline V gene (reference sequence). The CDR3 spells CASIGDPGGTEQFF. CDR3 sequence (DNA): TGTGCCTCTATCGGGGATCCCGGGGGTACTGAGCAGTTCTTC.

This chain links TRBV7-2 with TRBJ1-2; D is ambiguous. This CDR3 is 14 amino acids long. The V end lost 5 bases, the J end lost 1 base, and 11 bases lay between the germline ends. From germline, CDR1 is SGHTA and CDR2 FQGNSA. The CDR3 DNA sequence: TGTGCCAGCAGCCTTTACAGAGATAACTATGGCTACACCTTC. Its protein product is CASSLYRDNYGYTF.

This chain links TRBV27 with TRBJ2-1; D is undetermined. Trimming stripped 2 bases from V and 4 bases from J, with 6 bases between. This CDR3 has 13 residues. CDR1 and CDR2 from the germline V gene are MNHEY and SMNVEV (reference sequence). In DNA form, the CDR3 reads TGTGCCAGCAGTTTAAATAGATACAATGAGCAGTTCTTC. Translation: CASSLNRYNEQFF.

Of note for this clone: It is likely a read error, because the conserved phenylalanine at the end of the CDR3 is missing. CDR3 amino acids: CASSDWEDRGNEKLFS. Here the CDR3 DNA reads TGTGCCAGCAGTGACTGGGAGGACAGGGGCAATGAAAAACTGTTTTCT. The chain carries TRBV2 and TRBJ1-4; 9 bases agree with TRBD1. The CDR3 consists of 16 residues. In germline, CDR1 is SNHLY, CDR2 FYNNEI. J gave up 5 bases and V 3 bases, and 7 bases lay outside the gene matches.

The rearrangement joins TRBV7-2 to TRBJ2-5; 12 nucleotides line up with TRBD2. CDR1 and CDR2 (germline): SGHTA, FQGNSA. This CDR3 has 15 residues. With 5 bases clipped from V and 5 bases from J, the junction kept 6 bases outside the gene matches. The CDR3 region is CASSRLAGEGETQYF. CDR3 bases: TGTGCCAGCAGCCGACTAGCGGGAGAGGGGGAGACCCAGTACTTC.